This T cell receptor beta chain was profiled in a study of shared clonotypes between healthy human individuals. Study findings and constraints: Sequencing depth was a factor that was expected to affect clonotype sharing among donors.

At a deep level, the assay was run. Only in-frame clones appear in the TCRdb table, and some are missing; sequencing was by immunoSEQ multiplex PCR. The repertoire holds 2 million to 3 million clones, 93% seen once, with about 0.39% in the top ten. The V and J ends lost 3 bases and 4 bases respectively, with 15 bases between them. CDR3 size: 15 residues. Germline CDR1 is LGHNA and CDR2 is YSLEER. Comments on this clone: The antigen is unknown.

The chain carries TRBV4-3 and TRBJ1-2; D is possibly TRBD1 (5 bases). Sample: naive CD4+ T cells from PBMCs. Subset noted: CD45RA+ positively selected. This clonotype was obtained from a man aged 18 to 30 in good health. Some clones in this sample may be carry-over from other donors' samples. The DNA for the CDR3 is TGCGCCAGCAGCCAGAAGCCGGGACCAGTCTATGGCTACACCTTC. This gives the protein CASSQKPGPVYGYTF.